The clone carrying this T cell receptor beta chain was seen repeatedly, ten times or more. What it binds is not known. Those who donated were healthy HIV-negative adults, with no recent acute infections or vaccinations reported. A CD45RA-negative memory subset and a CD45RA+ naive subset were separated from the CD4+ cells. The germline CDR1 and CDR2 sequences are SGHTA and FQGNSA. Losses at the gene ends were 5 bases for V and 11 bases for J; bases not matched to a gene: 13. The CDR3 covers 15 residues. Here immunoSEQ multiplex PCR was the method, and the copy in TCRdb shows in-frame clones only, minus some. The table records hundreds of thousands of clones, about 74% of them present only once. These data come from a study of shared clonotypes between healthy human individuals. Study background: CD4 naive and memory got three plates each, CD8 naive two, CD8 memory one.

Whole-study results and caveats: Sequencing depth was expected to affect clonotype sharing among donors.

The chain uses TRBV7-2 and TRBJ2-1; TRBD2 matches 9 bases. The sequencing input was memory CD4+ T cells sorted from blood. Subset here: CD45RA-negative fraction. The TCR originated in a woman in her twenties or thirties in good health. Here the CDR3 DNA reads TGTGCCAGCAGCCCATACATTTCAGCGGGAGGCCAGCAGTTCTTC. This codes for CASSPYISAGGQQFF.